The clone carrying this TCR beta chain was seen just once. Germline CDR1 reads SGHAT; CDR2 reads FQNNGV. V dropped 6 bases and J dropped 9 bases, with 12 bases sitting between them. The CDR3 sequence is 12 residues long. The data stem from a study of blood T cell repertoires in COVID-19. In the study overall: Sources were T cells, B-cell-depleted T cells, or PBMCs; the material itself was cDNA or gDNA.

Recovered participants had two consecutive negative NP/OP PCR tests, healthcare professional clearance, or symptom resolution. Original analysis: It was from reference gene primer amplification that nucleated cell counts were estimated. Profiling relied on immunoSEQ multiplex PCR, and the TCRdb table lists in-frame clones only, not all of them. The V and J calls and clone size are taken from that table; D and trimming were inferred from the DNA. The data contain over 350,000 clones, approximately 87% of them singletons. The sequenced material came from PBMCs or T cells enriched from blood (not recorded which). This sequence originates from a woman in her 50s who had recovered from COVID-19. The J gene is TRBJ2-1, the V gene TRBV11-2; D may match TRBD1 or TRBD2 (6 bases each). CDR3 protein: CASSLQGGEQFF. In nucleotides, the CDR3 is TGTGCCAGCAGTTTACAGGGAGGTGAGCAGTTCTTC.